A selection of T cell receptor beta chains follows, all from one sample in a study of blood T cells in healthy people across ages. One entry per CDR3 protein, called by TCRdb with MiXCR from the 5' RACE reads. The repertoire holds 950,000 to 1,200,000 distinct CDR3 sequences, with under 40% as singletons. Sequenced material: blood. The source of these receptors is a man between 18 and 29 years old in good health. The conserved cysteine and the conserved F or W are not part of the CDR3 here.

v_call: TRBV4-2; j_call: TRBJ2-3; cdr3_aa: ASSQVGDTDTQY
v_call: TRBV6-1; j_call: TRBJ2-2; cdr3_aa: ASQVNTGELF
v_call: TRBV20-1; j_call: TRBJ2-1; cdr3_aa: SARGRGREQF
v_call: TRBV9; j_call: TRBJ2-3; cdr3_aa: ASSASGLATRQY
v_call: TRBV20-1; j_call: NA; cdr3_aa: SAMSGRTGETQF
v_call: TRBV20-1; j_call: TRBJ1-2; cdr3_aa: SARAPRVHGYT
v_call: TRBV29-1; j_call: TRBJ1-5; cdr3_aa: SVVISGQPQH
v_call: TRBV5-1; j_call: TRBJ2-6; cdr3_aa: ASSARRGLIVSGANVLT
v_call: TRBV27; j_call: TRBJ1-2; cdr3_aa: ASSLNGMGPYGYT
v_call: TRBV4-3; j_call: TRBJ2-1; cdr3_aa: ASSQAAGSNEQF
v_call: TRBV9; j_call: TRBJ1-2; cdr3_aa: ASSVDSGTGYT
v_call: TRBV6-2/TRBV6-3; j_call: TRBJ1-6; cdr3_aa: ASSYPGRHNSPLH
v_call: TRBV20-1; j_call: TRBJ1-5; cdr3_aa: SARDLVRDRVNQPQH
v_call: TRBV20-1; j_call: TRBJ2-1; cdr3_aa: SARDREDNEQF
v_call: TRBV12-3/TRBV12-4; j_call: TRBJ1-2; cdr3_aa: ASRETGTGIYGYT
v_call: TRBV12-5; j_call: TRBJ1-5; cdr3_aa: ASGFGTKGDTNSNQPQH
v_call: TRBV20-1; j_call: TRBJ2-1; cdr3_aa: SAATGSSYNEQF
v_call: TRBV20-1; j_call: TRBJ2-3; cdr3_aa: SARRDSYTDTQY
v_call: TRBV4-2; j_call: TRBJ1-2; cdr3_aa: ASSQDEERGYT
v_call: TRBV20-1; j_call: TRBJ1-2; cdr3_aa: SARVTSGSELYYGYT
v_call: TRBV5-1; j_call: TRBJ2-1; cdr3_aa: ASSEGSPLNEQF
v_call: TRBV7-9; j_call: TRBJ2-5; cdr3_aa: ASSPNSGMETQY
v_call: TRBV6-5; j_call: TRBJ1-2; cdr3_aa: ASGQSGQGGYT
v_call: TRBV15; j_call: TRBJ2-3; cdr3_aa: ATSRTNYRDWMGDTQY
v_call: TRBV7-9; j_call: TRBJ1-4; cdr3_aa: ASSDGGIANEKLF
v_call: TRBV6-6; j_call: TRBJ2-7; cdr3_aa: ASSRSSGGSYEQY
v_call: TRBV7-6; j_call: TRBJ1-5; cdr3_aa: ASSLAEVRPQH
v_call: TRBV20-1; j_call: NA; cdr3_aa: RATGQGPYYEQY
v_call: TRBV4-1; j_call: TRBJ1-2; cdr3_aa: ASSQDAGGYYGYT
v_call: TRBV2; j_call: TRBJ2-7; cdr3_aa: ASSRKVYYNEQY
v_call: TRBV9; j_call: TRBJ2-2; cdr3_aa: ASSTGTYTGELF
v_call: TRBV5-6; j_call: TRBJ1-5; cdr3_aa: ASSRQWAESPQRQPQH
v_call: TRBV9; j_call: TRBJ2-3; cdr3_aa: ASSVNRVGDTQY
v_call: TRBV7-9; j_call: TRBJ1-1; cdr3_aa: ASSLGMTGSDLNTEAF
v_call: TRBV5-1; j_call: TRBJ2-3; cdr3_aa: ASSPWGRGLTDTQY
v_call: TRBV3-1; j_call: TRBJ1-1; cdr3_aa: ASSQESGGPPRTEAF
v_call: TRBV11-1; j_call: TRBJ1-6; cdr3_aa: ASSLTLYRPDRPNSPLH
v_call: TRBV20-1; j_call: TRBJ2-7; cdr3_aa: SAREPPDEQY
v_call: TRBV4-2; j_call: TRBJ1-2; cdr3_aa: ASSQEMAGYGYT
v_call: TRBV7-2; j_call: TRBJ2-1; cdr3_aa: ASSAGQVSNEQF
v_call: TRBV20-1; j_call: TRBJ2-3; cdr3_aa: SLPTSGARDTQY
v_call: TRBV4-3; j_call: NA; cdr3_aa: ASSQVADSYNEQY